Following are 21 T cell receptor beta chains from one sample sequenced in a study of shared clonotypes between healthy human individuals. The repertoire was sequenced with immunoSEQ multiplex PCR; TCRdb's copy has only in-frame clones and lacks some. The table has 500,000 to 650,000 clones, roughly four fifths seen once; the top ten hold around 12%. Sample: PBMCs. The source is a woman aged 40 to 50 in good health. Some clones in this sample may be carry-over from other donors' samples.

The chain combines TRBV27 with TRBJ2-3; unclear D gene. Trimming took 8 bases from V and 2 from J, leaving 5 bases between them. Germline CDR1 reads MNHEY; CDR2 reads SMNVEV (reference sequence). The CDR3 contains 11 residues. CDR3: CASAVTDTQYF. DNA for the CDR3: TGTGCCAGCGCCGTCACAGATACGCAGTATTTT.

The genes are TRBV30 and TRBJ2-4; a possible D gene is TRBD2 (7 bases). CDR1 GTSNPN and CDR2 SVGIG come from the germline V gene (reference sequence). Trimming took off 7 bases at V and 8 bases at J, with 12 bases between the two ends. CDR3 length: 11 amino acids. The CDR3 here is CALEGGYIQYF. The CDR3 DNA sequence: TGTGCCTTGGAGGGGGGGTACATTCAGTACTTC.

This clone has a handful of counts. V usage is TRBV10-3 and J usage is TRBJ1-2; 9 bases map to TRBD1. In germline, CDR1 is ENHRY, CDR2 SYGVKD. The V gene end was trimmed by 11 bases and the J gene end by 1 base; junction bases not matched to a gene: 5. There are 13 residues in the CDR3. The CDR3 protein is CALRQGVNYGYTF. DNA of the CDR3: TGTGCCCTAAGACAGGGGGTTAACTATGGCTACACCTTC.

Concerning this clone itself: This may arise from a read error, as a much more abundant clone is one base away. The chain carries TRBV6-1 and TRBJ2-6; TRBD1 agrees at 9 bases. CDR1 and CDR2 from the germline V gene are MNHNS and SASEGT. The CDR3 length is 16 residues. In DNA, the CDR3 is TGTGCCAGCAGTGGCACAGGGGGCTCACGGGCCGACGTCCTGACTTTC. Translating gives CASSGTGGSRADVLTF.

The rearrangement uses TRBV7-3 and TRBJ2-5; TRBD2 is a possible D gene (6 bases). This CDR3 is built from 14 residues. V lost 1 base, J lost 0 bases, and 6 bases lay in between. Germline CDR1 and CDR2: SGHTA and FQGTGA. The CDR3 reads CASSLSGNQETQYF. As DNA, the CDR3 is TGTGCCAGCAGCTTAAGCGGGAACCAAGAGACCCAGTACTTC.

The chain employs TRBV18 and TRBJ2-3, with D unclear. Trimming pared 5 bases from V and 2 bases from J, leaving 14 bases between. From germline, CDR1 is KGHSH and CDR2 LQKENI. The CDR3 sequence is 15 residues long. The CDR3 DNA follows: TGTGCCAGCTCAACCACTGTCCAGAACACAGATACGCAGTATTTT. Translated: CASSTTVQNTDTQYF.

This chain uses TRBV28 with TRBJ1-3; the D gene is possibly TRBD1 (6 bases). The CDR3 is 18 residues long. Germline-derived CDR1 and CDR2 are MDHEN and SYDVKM. V gave up 4 bases and J gave up 0 bases, with 19 bases separating them. The CDR3 sequence: CASSSMGGNPRSGNTIYF. DNA for the CDR3: TGTGCCAGCAGTTCGATGGGGGGCAACCCCCGCTCTGGAAACACCATATATTTT.

The chain has TRBV27 and TRBJ1-1; tentatively, D is TRBD1 (6 bases). The germline gives CDR1 MNHEY, CDR2 SMNVEV (reference sequence). The CDR3 runs to 12 residues. V was cut by 2 bases and J by 12 bases, with 13 bases left in between. CDR3 loop: CASSLLNRVTFF. The CDR3 bases are TGTGCCAGCAGTTTACTGAACAGGGTAACTTTCTTT.

This clone was seen at least ten times. The same CDR3 also results from other DNA sequences found in this sample. The chain uses TRBV25-1 and TRBJ2-2; 9 nucleotides match TRBD1. Germline V gene lookup returns CDR1 MGHDK and CDR2 SYGVNS. Trimming at V came to 1 base and at J to 7 bases, leaving 4 bases not matched to a gene. The CDR3 runs to 15 residues. CDR3 amino acids: CASSEWDRVDGELFF. The CDR3 nucleotides read TGTGCCAGCAGTGAATGGGACAGGGTGGACGGGGAGCTGTTTTTT.

With regard to this clone: This probably arose from a read error, given a far larger clone one base away. V and J are TRBV5-1 and TRBJ2-5; tentative D call: TRBD1 (5 bases). CDR1 and CDR2 (germline): SGHRS, YFSETQ. The germline V and J ends were trimmed by 4 bases and 5 bases, with 12 bases remaining between them. The CDR3 consists of 13 residues. CDR3 sequence reads: CASSLGGAETQYF. DNA for the CDR3: TGCGCCAGCAGCCTCGGTGGGGCGGAGACCCAGTACTTC.

The chain has TRBV6-1 and TRBJ2-7, with no clear D. CDR1 and CDR2 from the germline V gene are MNHNS and SASEGT. This CDR3 spans 14 amino acids. V gave up 1 base and J gave up 0 bases, with 7 bases separating them. The CDR3 protein is CASSEGGSSYEQYF. The CDR3 coding sequence is TGTGCCAGCAGTGAAGGCGGCTCCTCCTACGAGCAGTACTTC.

V usage is TRBV18 and J usage is TRBJ1-3; a possible D gene is TRBD1 (6 bases). Germline CDR1 and CDR2: KGHSH and LQKENI. Trimming removed 0 bases at V and 4 bases at J, with 13 bases between. The CDR3 has 16 amino acids. The CDR3 nucleotides are TGTGCCAGCTCACCACCCGGGACACAAGGAGGAAACACCATATATTTT. This gives the protein CASSPPGTQGGNTIYF.

The chain links TRBV4-1 to TRBJ1-6, with D perhaps matching TRBD1 (5 bases). CDR3 length equals 14 residues. V lost 3 bases and J 7 bases, leaving 10 bases between the germline ends. The germline CDR1 and CDR2 sequences are MGHRA and YSYEKL. CDR3 coding DNA: TGCGCCAGCAGCCAGTCAGGGACGAATTCACCCCTCCACTTT. This gives the protein CASSQSGTNSPLHF.

This clone was recorded only once. The chain uses TRBV19 and TRBJ2-3; D might be TRBD2 (6 bases). Looked up from germline, CDR1 is LNHDA and CDR2 is SQIVND (reference sequence). Trimming pared 4 bases from V and 0 bases from J, leaving 8 bases between. The CDR3 extends over 14 amino acids. This CDR3 reads CASSKGGSTDTQYF. DNA of the CDR3: TGTGCCAGTAGTAAAGGAGGGAGCACAGATACGCAGTATTTT.

This clone was counted a few times. This chain joins TRBV4-1 and TRBJ1-5; D uncertain. V shed 5 bases and J shed 1 base, with 12 bases lying between them. CDR1 MGHRA and CDR2 YSYEKL come from the germline V gene. This CDR3 region has 15 residues. The CDR3 DNA is TGCGCCAGCAGCAGTCCGGGGAGAAGCAATCAGCCCCAGCATTTT. It specifies CASSSPGRSNQPQHF.

V usage is TRBV19 and J usage is TRBJ1-4; no firm D call. In germline, CDR1 is LNHDA, CDR2 SQIVND (reference sequence). This CDR3 spans 11 amino acids. Deletions cut 5 bases from V and 6 bases from J, with 4 bases between. CDR3 sequence (DNA): TGTGCCAGTAGTCTCGATGAAAAACTGTTTTTT. It encodes CASSLDEKLFF.

Remarks on this clone: A read error is possible here, since a much larger clone lies one base away. Other nucleotide sequences from this sample produce the same CDR3. This sequence joins TRBV30 and TRBJ2-3; no clear D gene. The CDR3 extends over 15 amino acids. Germline CDR1 reads GTSNPN; CDR2 reads SVGIG (reference sequence). Trimming removed 0 bases from V and 2 bases from J, with 12 bases in between. The CDR3 coding sequence is TGTGCCTGGAGTGTAAACGGCGGTCCCACAGATACGCAGTATTTT. Translated, it gives CAWSVNGGPTDTQYF.

The chain couples TRBV2 to TRBJ1-5; tentatively, D is TRBD1 (5 bases). The CDR3 sequence is 14 residues long. V was trimmed by 0 bases and J by 9 bases, leaving 12 bases between them. Germline V CDR1 and CDR2: SNHLY, FYNNEI. CDR3 protein: CASSEAQGRGPQHF. The CDR3 coding sequence is TGTGCCAGCAGTGAAGCGCAAGGGAGGGGGCCCCAGCATTTT.

The V gene is TRBV28, the J gene TRBJ2-7; perhaps TRBD2 as D (6 bases). In germline, CDR1 is MDHEN, CDR2 SYDVKM. V gave up 5 bases and J gave up 0 bases, with 11 bases separating them. There are 14 residues in the CDR3. CDR3 protein: CASSPAGTSYEQYF. The CDR3, as DNA: TGTGCCAGCAGTCCAGCGGGTACCTCCTACGAGCAGTACTTC.

Details on this clone: The same CDR3 is also encoded by other DNA sequences in this sample. The chain carries TRBV20-1 and TRBJ2-7; D gene uncertain. CDR1 and CDR2 (germline): DFQATT, SNEGSKA (reference sequence). CDR3 length equals 11 residues. The ends were cut back, 3 bases at V and 3 bases at J, with 6 bases in the middle. In DNA, the CDR3 is TGCAGTGCTAGCGGCCGCTACGAGCAGTACTTC. Translating gives CSASGRYEQYF.

The CDR3 DNA sequence: TGTGCCAGCAGCCAAACCCAGGGGAGCTCCTACGAGCAGTACTTC. Amino acids: CASSQTQGSSYEQYF. The rearrangement uses TRBV7-3 and TRBJ2-7; tentatively, D is TRBD1 (6 bases). The V end was cut by 5 bases, the J end by 0 bases, with 14 bases between. Germline V gives CDR1 SGHTA, CDR2 FQGTGA. This CDR3 contains 15 residues.